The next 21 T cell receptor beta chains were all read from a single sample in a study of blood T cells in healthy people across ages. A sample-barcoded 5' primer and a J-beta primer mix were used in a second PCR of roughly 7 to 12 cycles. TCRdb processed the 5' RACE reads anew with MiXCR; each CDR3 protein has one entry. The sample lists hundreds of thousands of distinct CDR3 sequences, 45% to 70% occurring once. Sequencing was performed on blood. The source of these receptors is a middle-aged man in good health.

For the CDR3, the DNA is TGTGCCAGCAGTTACTCCACCCCCGGACAGGGGACTTTCGATTCACCCCTCCACTTT. This encodes CASSYSTPGQGTFDSPLHF. This chain uses TRBV6-5 with TRBJ1-6; 9 bases are shared with TRBD1. This CDR3 has 19 residues. Germline lookup yields CDR1 MNHEY and CDR2 SVGAGI. With V trimmed by 0 bases and J by 8 bases, 14 bases remained unmatched.

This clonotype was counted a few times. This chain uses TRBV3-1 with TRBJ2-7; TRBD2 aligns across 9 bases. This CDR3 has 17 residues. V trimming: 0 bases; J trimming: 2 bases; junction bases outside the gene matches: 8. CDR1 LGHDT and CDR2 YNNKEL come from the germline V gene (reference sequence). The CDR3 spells CASSQDLRLAETYEQYF. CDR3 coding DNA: TGTGCCAGCAGCCAAGATTTACGACTAGCGGAAACCTACGAGCAGTACTTC.

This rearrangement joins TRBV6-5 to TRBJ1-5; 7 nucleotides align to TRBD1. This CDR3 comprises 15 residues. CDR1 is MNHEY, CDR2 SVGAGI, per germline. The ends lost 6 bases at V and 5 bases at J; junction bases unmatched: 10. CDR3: CASRSNYRGHQPQHF. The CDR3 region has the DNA TGTGCCAGCAGAAGTAACTACAGGGGACATCAGCCCCAGCATTTT.

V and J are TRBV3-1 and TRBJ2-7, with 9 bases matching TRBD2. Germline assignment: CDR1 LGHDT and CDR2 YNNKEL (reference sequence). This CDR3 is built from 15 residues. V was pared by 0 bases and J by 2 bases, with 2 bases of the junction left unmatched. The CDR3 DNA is TGTGCCAGCAGCCAAGACGCTAGCGGGGCCTACGAGCAGTACTTC. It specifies CASSQDASGAYEQYF.

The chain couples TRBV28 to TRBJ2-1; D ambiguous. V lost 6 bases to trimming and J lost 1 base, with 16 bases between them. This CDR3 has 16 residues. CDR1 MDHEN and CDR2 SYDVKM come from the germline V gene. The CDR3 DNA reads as TGTGCCAGCAGCTACGCCACTGGTCCATCCTACAATGAGCAGTTCTTC. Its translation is CASSYATGPSYNEQFF.

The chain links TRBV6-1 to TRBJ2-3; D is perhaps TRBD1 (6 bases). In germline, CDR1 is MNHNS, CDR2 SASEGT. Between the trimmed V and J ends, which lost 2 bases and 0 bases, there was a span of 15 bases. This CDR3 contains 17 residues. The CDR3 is CASSEMTGNPSTDTQYF. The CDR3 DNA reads TGTGCCAGCAGTGAAATGACAGGTAACCCTAGCACAGATACGCAGTATTTT.

The CDR3 DNA follows: TGTGCCAGCAGCCTCTCTAGGGGGGCCCACAATGAGCAGTTCTTC. This encodes CASSLSRGAHNEQFF. The V gene is TRBV11-1, the J gene TRBJ2-1; tentatively, D is TRBD1 or TRBD2 (6 bases each). Deletions cut 5 bases from V and 5 bases from J, with 16 bases between. This CDR3 region has 15 residues. Germline-derived CDR1 and CDR2 are SGHAT and FQDESV (reference sequence).

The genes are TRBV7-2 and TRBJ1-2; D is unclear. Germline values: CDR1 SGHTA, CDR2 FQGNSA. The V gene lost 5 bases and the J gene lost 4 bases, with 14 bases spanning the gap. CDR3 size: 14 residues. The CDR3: CASSPPTRSYGYTF. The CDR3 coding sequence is TGTGCCAGCAGCCCCCCCACGAGGTCCTATGGCTACACCTTC.

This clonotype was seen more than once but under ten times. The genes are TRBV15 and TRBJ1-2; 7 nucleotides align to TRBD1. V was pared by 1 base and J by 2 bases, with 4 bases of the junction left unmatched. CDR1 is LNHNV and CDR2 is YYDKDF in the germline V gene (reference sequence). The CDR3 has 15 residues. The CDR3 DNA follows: TGTGCCACCAGCAGAGGAGGGGACAGAAACTATGGCTACACCTTC. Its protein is CATSRGGDRNYGYTF.

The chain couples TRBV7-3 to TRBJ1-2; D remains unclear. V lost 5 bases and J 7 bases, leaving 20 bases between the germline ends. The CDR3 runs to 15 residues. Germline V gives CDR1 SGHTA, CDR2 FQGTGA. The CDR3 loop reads CASSLKIGPASGYTF. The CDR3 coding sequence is TGTGCCAGCAGCCTGAAAATTGGGCCCGCTTCTGGCTACACCTTC.

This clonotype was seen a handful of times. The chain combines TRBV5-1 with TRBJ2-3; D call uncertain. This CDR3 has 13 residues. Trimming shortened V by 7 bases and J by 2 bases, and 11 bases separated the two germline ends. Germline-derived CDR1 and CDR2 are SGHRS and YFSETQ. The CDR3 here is CASAPEVTDTQYF. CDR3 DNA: TGCGCCAGCGCCCCCGAAGTCACAGATACGCAGTATTTT.

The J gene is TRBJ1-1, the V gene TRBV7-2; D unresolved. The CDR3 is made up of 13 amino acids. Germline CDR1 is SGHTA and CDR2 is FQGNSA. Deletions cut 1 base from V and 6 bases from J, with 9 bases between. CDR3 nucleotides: TGTGCCAGCAGCTTAGTTTACTCGGCTGAAGCTTTCTTT. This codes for CASSLVYSAEAFF.

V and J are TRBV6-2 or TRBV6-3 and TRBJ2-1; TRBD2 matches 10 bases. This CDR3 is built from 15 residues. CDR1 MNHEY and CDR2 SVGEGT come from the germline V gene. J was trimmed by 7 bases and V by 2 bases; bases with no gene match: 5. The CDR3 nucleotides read TGTGCCAGCAGTTACCAAACTAGCGGGGCTAATGAGCAGTTCTTC. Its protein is CASSYQTSGANEQFF.

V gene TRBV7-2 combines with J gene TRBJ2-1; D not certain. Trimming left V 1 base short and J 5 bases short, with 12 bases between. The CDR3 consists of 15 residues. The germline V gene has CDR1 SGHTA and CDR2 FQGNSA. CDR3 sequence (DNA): TGTGCCAGCAGCTTAGAGGCTACCTATAACAATGAGCAGTTCTTC. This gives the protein CASSLEATYNNEQFF. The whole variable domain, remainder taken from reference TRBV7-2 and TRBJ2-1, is GAGVSQSPSNKVTEKGKDVELRCDPISGHTALYWYRQSLGQGLEFLIYFQGNSAPDKSGLPSDRFSAERTGGSVSTLTIQRTQQEDSAVYLCASSLEATYNNEQFFGPGTRLTVL.

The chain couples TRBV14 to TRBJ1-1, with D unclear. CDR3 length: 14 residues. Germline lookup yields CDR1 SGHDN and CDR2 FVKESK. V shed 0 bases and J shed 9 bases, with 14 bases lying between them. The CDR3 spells CASSQERFGSKAFF. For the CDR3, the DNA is TGTGCCAGCAGCCAAGAGAGGTTCGGGTCAAAAGCTTTCTTT.

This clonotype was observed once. The CDR3 region has the DNA TGTGCCAGCTCACCGCCGTCGAGACTAGCAGATACGCAGTATTTT. Amino acids: CASSPPSRLADTQYF. The genes are TRBV18 and TRBJ2-3; tentatively, D is TRBD2 (6 bases). The length of the CDR3 is 15 residues. With 3 bases removed from V and 4 bases from J, the gap between germline ends came to 14 bases. Per the germline V gene, CDR1 is KGHSH and CDR2 is LQKENI. The variable domain in full, with the rest retrieved from reference TRBV18 and TRBJ2-3, is NAGVMQNPRHLVRRRGQEARLRCSPMKGHSHVYWYRQLPEEGLKFMVYLQKENIIDESGMPKERFSAEFPKEGPSILRIQQVVRGDSAAYFCASSPPSRLADTQYFGPGTRLTVL.

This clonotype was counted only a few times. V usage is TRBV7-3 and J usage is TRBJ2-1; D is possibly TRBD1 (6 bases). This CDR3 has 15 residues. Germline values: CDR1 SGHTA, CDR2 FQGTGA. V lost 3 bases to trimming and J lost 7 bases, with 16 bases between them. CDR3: CASSFRQGFGNEQFF. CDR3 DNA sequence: TGTGCCAGCAGCTTTAGGCAGGGGTTCGGGAATGAGCAGTTCTTC.

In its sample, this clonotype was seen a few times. CDR3 in DNA: TGTGCCAGCAGCGAGGCGACAGGGGTGCGCTACACCTTC. Its translation is CASSEATGVRYTF. The chain links TRBV5-6 to TRBJ1-2; 8 positions match TRBD1. The trim removed 4 bases at V and 9 bases at J, leaving 8 bases unmatched. The CDR3 runs to 13 residues. Germline V gives CDR1 SGHDT, CDR2 YYEEEE.

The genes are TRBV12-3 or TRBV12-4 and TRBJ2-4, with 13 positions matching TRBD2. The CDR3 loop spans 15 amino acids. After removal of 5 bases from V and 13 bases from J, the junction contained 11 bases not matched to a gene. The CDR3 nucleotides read TGTGCCAGCAGTGCGACTAGCGGGAGGCCGTGGGAGCAGTACTTC. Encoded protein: CASSATSGRPWEQYF.

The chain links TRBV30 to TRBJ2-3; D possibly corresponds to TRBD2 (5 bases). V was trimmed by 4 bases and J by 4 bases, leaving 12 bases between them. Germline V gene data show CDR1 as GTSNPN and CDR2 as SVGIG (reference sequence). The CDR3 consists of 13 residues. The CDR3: CAWTRTDADTQYF. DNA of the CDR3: TGTGCCTGGACCCGGACTGATGCAGATACGCAGTATTTT.

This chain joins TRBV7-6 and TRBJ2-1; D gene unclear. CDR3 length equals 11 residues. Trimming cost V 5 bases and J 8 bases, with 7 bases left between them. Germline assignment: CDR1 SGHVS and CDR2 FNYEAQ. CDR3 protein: CASSETDEQFF. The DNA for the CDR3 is TGTGCCAGCAGCGAGACGGATGAGCAGTTCTTC.